The 11 T cell receptor beta chains below were found in one sample sequenced in a study of blood T cell repertoires in COVID-19. Assay: immunoSEQ multiplex PCR; the TCRdb copy retains only in-frame clones and omits some. The sample lists 70,000 to 95,000 clones; roughly 89% were seen once. The sequenced material came from peripheral blood. These receptors all come from a woman at least 80 years old with active COVID-19.

The chain combines TRBV2 with TRBJ1-4, with D maybe TRBD1 (6 bases). The CDR3 covers 15 residues. Per the germline V gene, CDR1 is SNHLY and CDR2 is FYNNEI. Trimming pared 5 bases from V and 4 bases from J, leaving 14 bases between. CDR3 in DNA: TGTGCCAGCAGTCGGACAGAAGTTTATAATGAAAAACTGTTTTTT. The encoded protein is CASSRTEVYNEKLFF.

V usage is TRBV19 and J usage is TRBJ2-5; the D is unclear. V shed 2 bases and J shed 5 bases, with 24 bases lying between them. The CDR3 covers 18 residues. Germline loops: CDR1 LNHDA, CDR2 SQIVND (reference sequence). CDR3 protein: CASSILGAQREPLETQYF. CDR3 DNA: TGTGCCAGTAGTATACTCGGCGCCCAGCGAGAACCTTTGGAGACCCAGTACTTC. Combining the CDR3 with reference TRBV19 and TRBJ2-5 gives the whole variable domain DGGITQSPKYLFRKEGQNVTLSCEQNLNHDAMYWYRQDPGQGLRLIYYSQIVNDFQKGDIAEGYSVSREKKESFPLTVTSAQKNPTAFYLCASSILGAQREPLETQYFGPGTRLLVL.

The CDR3 bases are TGCGCCAGCAGCCAGAGTCCCGGGACAGGGTTCGAGCAGTACTTC. This codes for CASSQSPGTGFEQYF. The rearrangement joins TRBV4-3 to TRBJ2-7, with TRBD1 identical over 9 bases. J gave up 6 bases and V 3 bases, and 9 bases lay outside the gene matches. Germline CDR1 reads LGHNA; CDR2 reads YSLEER. The CDR3 has 15 amino acids.

The chain is built from TRBV27 and TRBJ1-5; 8 bases are shared with TRBD1. The CDR3 is 16 residues long. Per germline, CDR1 MNHEY and CDR2 SMNVEV (reference sequence). J was trimmed by 6 bases and V by 5 bases; bases with no gene match: 12. The CDR3 loop is CASSRQGTIAGQPQHF. Written as DNA, the CDR3 is TGTGCCAGCAGTCGACAGGGGACTATAGCAGGTCAGCCCCAGCATTTT.

The DNA for the CDR3 is TGTGCCTGGAGTGTGGACAGCCGGTCCTACGAGCAGTACTTC. Residues: CAWSVDSRSYEQYF. V and J are TRBV30 and TRBJ2-7; D perhaps matches TRBD1 (6 bases). The CDR3 extends over 14 amino acids. V was pared by 0 bases and J by 1 base, with 10 bases between. Germline lookup yields CDR1 GTSNPN and CDR2 SVGIG (reference sequence).

The chain has TRBV7-9 and TRBJ2-1; D ambiguous. V was clipped by 4 bases and J by 8 bases, with 9 bases between them. The CDR3 contains 12 residues. From germline, CDR1 is SEHNR and CDR2 FQNEAQ (reference sequence). The CDR3 nucleotides read TGTGCCAGCAGCTCCGTCGGGTATGAGCAGTTCTTC. Protein: CASSSVGYEQFF.

The chain has TRBV21-1 and TRBJ2-7; the table's D gene call, TRBD1, was not cross checked with the DNA. TRBV21-1 is flagged as a pseudogene. The CDR3 is 19 amino acids. The chain's CDR3 is CASRLNRGRKVNSTYEQYF. CDR3 nucleotide sequence: TGTGCCAGCAGACTCAACAGGGGCCGAAAAGTTAACTCCACCTACGAGCAGTACTTC.

With regard to this clone: An end of the junction differs from the germline gene, which may be a read error. This sequence joins TRBV6-5 and TRBJ2-1; D uncertain. In germline, CDR1 is MNHEY, CDR2 SVGAGI. The CDR3 is 14 amino acids. The CDR3 loop reads CASSDSNSYNEQFF. For the CDR3, the DNA is TGTGCCAGCAGTGACTCCAACTCCTACAATGAGCAGTTCTTC.

The V call is TRBV7-8, the J call TRBJ2-5; TRBD2 matches at 7 bases. CDR1 and CDR2 (germline): SGHVS, FQNEAQ. The V gene end was trimmed by 2 bases and the J gene end by 4 bases; junction bases not matched to a gene: 13. CDR3 length: 17 amino acids. CDR3 bases: TGTGCCAGCAGCTTACGTGGGGGACTAAACCCAAGAGAGACCCAGTACTTC. This translates into CASSLRGGLNPRETQYF.

The CDR3 DNA reads TGTGCCAGCGGCACAGGGGGGAACACTGAAGCTTTCTTT. It encodes CASGTGGNTEAFF. V usage is TRBV25-1 and J usage is TRBJ1-1; 8 nucleotides match TRBD1. The germline CDR1 and CDR2 sequences are MGHDK and SYGVNS. The CDR3 extends over 13 amino acids. V lost 8 bases to trimming and J lost 1 base; unmatched junction nucleotides: 3.

This clone has a single count. The genes are TRBV28 and TRBJ1-3; TRBD1 is a possible D gene (5 bases). Trimming took off 0 bases at V and 1 base at J, with 10 bases between the two ends. Looked up from germline, CDR1 is MDHEN and CDR2 is SYDVKM. The CDR3 spans 16 residues. As DNA, the CDR3 is TGTGCCAGCAGTTTATGGGAGGGGAGGTCTGGAAACACCATATATTTT. It encodes CASSLWEGRSGNTIYF.